Presented here are 10 T cell receptor beta chains from one specimen sequenced in a study of siplizumab effects on memory and regulatory T cells. As described, mixed lymphocyte reaction cells underwent coculture at 37°C for a duration of five to seven days. Repertoires were generated with immunoSEQ multiplex PCR, while TCRdb's copy carries only in-frame clones and drops some. This sample has fewer than 20,000 clones, with roughly 49% found just once. The antigens for these receptors are not known. Sequencing was done on a sample of CFSE-low (dividing) CD4+ T cells sorted from an allogeneic mixed lymphocyte reaction. Every receptor here comes from a human donor in good health; the cells came from an allogeneic mixed lymphocyte reaction.

This clone turned up a few times. The V call is TRBV5-1, the J call TRBJ2-3; possible D gene TRBD2, 6 bases. Trimming stripped 0 bases from V and 0 bases from J, with 11 bases between. The germline V gene has CDR1 SGHRS and CDR2 YFSETQ. This CDR3 region has 16 residues. This CDR3 reads CASSLVGGWSTDTQYF. In DNA, the CDR3 is TGCGCCAGCAGCTTGGTTGGGGGGTGGAGCACAGATACGCAGTATTTT.

V usage is TRBV6-5 and J usage is TRBJ2-2; D gene unclear. Germline CDR1 is MNHEY and CDR2 is SVGAGI. The CDR3 extends over 13 amino acids. Trimming cost V 7 bases and J 4 bases, with 10 bases left between them. The CDR3 reads CASTQVGTGELFF. Here the CDR3 DNA reads TGTGCCAGCACCCAGGTGGGCACCGGGGAGCTGTTTTTT.

The sample holds a few counts of this clone. V usage is TRBV28 and J usage is TRBJ2-1; D not certain. Trimming pared 2 bases from V and 2 bases from J, leaving 1 base between. Germline V gene lookup returns CDR1 MDHEN and CDR2 SYDVKM. The CDR3 sequence is 12 residues long. CDR3 bases: TGTGCCAGCAGTTTAACCTACAATGAGCAGTTCTTC. It yields the protein CASSLTYNEQFF.

The rearrangement joins TRBV10-3 to TRBJ2-7; a possible D gene is TRBD1 (5 bases). The germline gives CDR1 ENHRY, CDR2 SYGVKD. This CDR3 comprises 15 residues. V lost 3 bases and J 6 bases, leaving 18 bases between the germline ends. CDR3 sequence: CAISEDDRTGSEQYF. CDR3 bases: TGTGCCATCAGTGAAGATGACAGAACGGGTTCCGAGCAGTACTTC.

This clone was detected only a few times. This chain links TRBV9 with TRBJ2-7, with 8 positions matching TRBD2. This CDR3 contains 18 residues. Germline V lookup: CDR1 SGDLS, CDR2 YYNGEE. Losses at the gene ends were 0 bases for V and 5 bases for J; bases not matched to a gene: 16. The CDR3 here is CASSVGPTAFGGAHEQYF. Here the CDR3 DNA reads TGTGCCAGCAGCGTAGGTCCCACCGCGTTCGGGGGGGCCCACGAGCAGTACTTC.

This clone was detected a few times. The chain combines TRBV6-5 with TRBJ2-7; tentative D call: TRBD2 (6 bases). The V gene's germline CDR1 is MNHEY and CDR2 SVGAGI. The CDR3 extends over 15 amino acids. V lost 2 bases, J lost 1 base, and 12 bases lay in between. CDR3 bases: TGTGCCAGCAGTTACGACCCCGCGGGGTCCTACGAGCAGTACTTC. Translation gives CASSYDPAGSYEQYF.

This clone was seen a handful of times. The chain uses TRBV4-1 and TRBJ2-3; perhaps TRBD2 as D (5 bases). Trimming shortened V by 0 bases and J by 1 base, and 8 bases separated the two germline ends. Germline V gives CDR1 MGHRA, CDR2 YSYEKL. This CDR3 is built from 15 residues. The CDR3 nucleotides read TGCGCCAGCAGCCAAGATCCAGCGGGCACAGATACGCAGTATTTT. Translation: CASSQDPAGTDTQYF.

The V call is TRBV28, the J call TRBJ1-2; D is undetermined. CDR1 and CDR2 (germline): MDHEN, SYDVKM. Deletions cut 10 bases from V and 7 bases from J, with 19 bases between. The CDR3 is made up of 13 amino acids. The CDR3 loop reads CATKNSGIPGYTF. DNA for the CDR3: TGTGCCACCAAGAACTCCGGGATTCCTGGCTACACCTTC.

This rearrangement joins TRBV11-2 to TRBJ1-3, with TRBD1 identical over 9 bases. CDR3 length: 14 amino acids. Germline-derived CDR1 and CDR2 are SGHAT and FQNNGV. Trimming removed 5 bases from V and 4 bases from J; junction bases left unmatched: 3. The CDR3, as DNA: TGTGCCAGCAGCCCGACAGGGGGAGGAAACACCATATATTTT. It specifies CASSPTGGGNTIYF.

This clone was observed once. The V and J genes are TRBV6-5 and TRBJ2-7; D unclear. This CDR3 has 13 residues. V was cut by 5 bases and J by 2 bases, with 10 bases left in between. The germline CDR1 and CDR2 sequences are MNHEY and SVGAGI. CDR3 sequence reads: CASSRSGTYEQYF. CDR3 bases: TGTGCCAGCAGTCGGAGTGGAACCTACGAGCAGTACTTC.